Below are 26 T cell receptor beta chains sequenced from a single sample in a study of regulatory T cells in long-lasting Graves disease. Sample time point: newly diagnosed GD, antithyroid drugs for less than 3 months. PBMCs provided the RNA from which the TCR library was made. Researchers made TCR beta libraries by using iRepertoire HTBI primers and running Arm-PCR on CDR3 regions. TCRdb recomputed calls from the multiplex PCR reads with MiXCR, one row per CDR3 protein. The sample carries roughly 380,000 distinct CDR3 sequences, 16% recorded once. These same records also appear under a second study, on T cells in Graves' hyperthyroidism and ophthalmopathy.

The sequencing here drew on peripheral blood mononuclear cells (PBMCs), taken at new diagnosis, from a patient treated with antithyroid drugs. The receptors here all came from a man aged 35-49 years with Graves disease.

This clonotype was seen many times. The chain recombines TRBV6-1 with TRBJ2-7; D not resolved. V lost 2 bases to trimming and J lost 1 base, with 12 bases between them. Germline lookup yields CDR1 MNHNS and CDR2 SASEGT. This CDR3 comprises 15 residues. CDR3 coding DNA: TGTGCCAGCAGTGAAAGGCCAGTGGGTTCCTACGAGCAGTACTTC. This sequence encodes CASSERPVGSYEQYF.

This clonotype showed up just a few times. This could be a read error, since a much larger clone is one nucleotide away. This chain joins TRBV20-1 and TRBJ1-1; D remains ambiguous. CDR3 length: 12 amino acids. Germline V CDR1 and CDR2: DFQATT, SNEGSKA (reference sequence). Trimming removed 3 bases at V and 1 base at J, with 6 bases between. In DNA form, the CDR3 reads TGCAGTGCTAGGCCAGGGAACACTGAAGCTTTCTTT. Encoded protein: CSARPGNTEAFF.

This clonotype was picked up a small number of times. This chain connects TRBV7-3 to TRBJ2-1; D not resolved. Germline CDR1 and CDR2: SGHTA and FQGTGA. Trimming left V 2 bases short and J 0 bases short, with 11 bases between. There are 16 residues in the CDR3. CDR3 amino acids: CASSLGPGASYNEQFF. In nucleotides, the CDR3 is TGTGCCAGCAGCTTAGGCCCAGGAGCCTCCTACAATGAGCAGTTCTTC.

This clonotype was detected a few times. The rearrangement joins TRBV15 to TRBJ2-7; TRBD1 is a possible D gene (5 bases). The V gene lost 1 base and the J gene lost 0 bases, with 10 bases spanning the gap. Germline V gives CDR1 LNHNV, CDR2 YYDKDF (reference sequence). The CDR3 is made up of 15 amino acids. CDR3 nucleotides: TGTGCCACCAGCAGAGCAGGGTACCTCTCCTACGAGCAGTACTTC. Its translation is CATSRAGYLSYEQYF.

This clonotype appeared many times. The genes are TRBV12-3 or TRBV12-4 and TRBJ2-5, with unresolved D. The CDR3 length is 17 residues. V lost 6 bases to trimming and J lost 5 bases, with 25 bases between them. The CDR3 DNA follows: TGTGCCAGCAGCCGCTCCTCGGGCGGATTAGGGTTGGAGACCCAGTACTTC. Protein: CASSRSSGGLGLETQYF.

This clonotype has ten or more counts. The chain joins TRBV7-2 to TRBJ2-3; perhaps TRBD1 as D (6 bases). V was trimmed by 5 bases and J by 7 bases, leaving 13 bases between them. The germline V gene encodes CDR1 SGHTA and CDR2 FQGNSA. This CDR3 spans 13 amino acids. The CDR3 loop is CASSPPQGYTQYF. DNA of the CDR3: TGTGCCAGCAGCCCACCACAGGGTTATACGCAGTATTTT.

This clonotype has at least ten counts. The V and J genes are TRBV28 and TRBJ2-7; D is uncertain. In germline, CDR1 is MDHEN, CDR2 SYDVKM. There are 13 residues in the CDR3. Trimming shortened V by 6 bases and J by 5 bases, and 14 bases separated the two germline ends. CDR3 sequence reads: CASSNHGRNEQYF. CDR3 DNA: TGTGCCAGCAGCAACCACGGACGGAACGAGCAGTACTTC.

The table lists this clonotype with a few counts. The chain links TRBV12-3 or TRBV12-4 to TRBJ2-6; the D is unclear. With 6 bases removed from V and 2 bases from J, the gap between germline ends came to 14 bases. The CDR3 has 16 amino acids. DNA for the CDR3: TGTGCCAGCAGCCATACTCGTGACACTGGGGCCAACGTCCTGACTTTC. Protein: CASSHTRDTGANVLTF.

This clonotype was observed a handful of times. The chain combines TRBV15 with TRBJ2-7, with D possibly being TRBD2 (5 bases). The CDR3 covers 15 residues. Trimming removed 7 bases from V and 5 bases from J, with 21 bases in between. Germline CDR1 and CDR2: LNHNV and YYDKDF (reference sequence). The CDR3 spells CATISLLGRENEQYF. The CDR3, as DNA: TGTGCCACCATCTCGTTACTAGGAAGGGAAAACGAGCAGTACTTC.

This clonotype was found many times. The V call is TRBV3-1, the J call TRBJ2-3, with a weak D call TRBD2 (7 bases). CDR3 length: 16 amino acids. The germline V and J ends were trimmed by 4 bases and 3 bases, with 17 bases remaining between them. CDR1 and CDR2 (germline): LGHDT, YNNKEL (reference sequence). Written as DNA, the CDR3 is TGTGCCAGCAGCCTAAGTGCGGGGGCACCTACAGATACGCAGTATTTT. Translation: CASSLSAGAPTDTQYF.

At least ten counts were recorded for this clonotype. For the CDR3, the DNA is TGTGCCAGTGGTGGCAGGGGGCATCAGCCCCAGCATTTT. Translated, it gives CASGGRGHQPQHF. V and J are TRBV19 and TRBJ1-5; 8 bases agree with TRBD1. V lost 8 bases, J lost 5 bases, and 5 bases stayed unmatched. CDR1 is LNHDA, CDR2 SQIVND, per germline (reference sequence). CDR3 length: 13 amino acids. Looking up the rest from reference TRBV19 and TRBJ1-5 gives the full variable domain: DGGITQSPKYLFRKEGQNVTLSCEQNLNHDAMYWYRQDPGQGLRLIYYSQIVNDFQKGDIAEGYSVSREKKESFPLTVTSAQKNPTAFYLCASGGRGHQPQHFGDGTRLSIL.

In this sample, this clonotype turned up many times. The V gene is TRBV5-5, the J gene TRBJ1-3, with D unresolved. Germline CDR1 is SGHKS and CDR2 is YYEKEE (reference sequence). Trimming took off 2 bases at V and 0 bases at J, with 15 bases between the two ends. The CDR3 consists of 17 residues. CDR3 region: CASSFLRAYGSGNTIYF. CDR3 DNA: TGTGCCAGCAGCTTTCTCCGGGCTTACGGCTCTGGAAACACCATATATTTT.

This clonotype was picked up many times. The chain has TRBV7-9 and TRBJ1-3; 9 bases are a match to TRBD1. The CDR3 has 17 residues. Germline V gene lookup returns CDR1 SEHNR and CDR2 FQNEAQ (reference sequence). After removal of 4 bases from V and 2 bases from J, the junction contained 9 bases not matched to a gene. CDR3 nucleotides: TGTGCCAGCAGCTCCCGGGACAGGGACGCGGCTGGAAACACCATATATTTT. Protein: CASSSRDRDAAGNTIYF.

This clonotype was counted only a few times. V gene TRBV20-1 combines with J gene TRBJ1-2; TRBD1 agrees at 9 bases. V shed 2 bases, J shed 4 bases, and the junction held 8 bases outside the gene matches. Germline CDR1 DFQATT, CDR2 SNEGSKA (reference sequence). This CDR3 is 15 amino acids long. The DNA for the CDR3 is TGCAGTGCTAGAATAGGACAGGGGCCGACCTATGGCTACACCTTC. It codes for CSARIGQGPTYGYTF.

The rearrangement joins TRBV20-1 to TRBJ2-1, with TRBD2 identical over 10 bases. The DNA end lines up better with TRBJ2-5; the J call may be wrong. The CDR3 length is 14 residues. Germline V gives CDR1 DFQATT, CDR2 SNEGSKA (reference sequence). CDR3 bases: TGCAGCGCGCTTCCCGGGACTAGCGAAGAGACCCAGTACTTC. This translates into CSALPGTSEETQYF.

The chain is built from TRBV27 and TRBJ1-4; D call uncertain. Trimming removed 4 bases at V and 4 bases at J, with 10 bases between. The length of the CDR3 is 14 residues. The germline V gene encodes CDR1 MNHEY and CDR2 SMNVEV (reference sequence). The CDR3 sequence is CASSSALFNEKLFF. CDR3 in DNA: TGTGCCAGCAGTTCCGCCCTGTTTAATGAAAAACTGTTTTTT.

The chain carries TRBV7-2 and TRBJ2-7, with 9 bases aligning to TRBD2. CDR3 length: 14 amino acids. From germline, CDR1 is SGHTA and CDR2 FQGNSA. V was pared by 1 base and J by 5 bases, with 3 bases of the junction left unmatched. CDR3 protein: CASSLGGGVDEQYF. In DNA form, the CDR3 reads TGTGCCAGCAGCTTAGGCGGGGGGGTGGACGAGCAGTACTTC.

This clonotype appeared many times. This chain connects TRBV20-1 to TRBJ2-7, with 8 bases that match TRBD2. J lost 0 bases, V lost 7 bases, and 8 bases had no gene match. The CDR3 runs 14 residues. CDR1 and CDR2 from the germline V gene are DFQATT and SNEGSKA (reference sequence). The CDR3 region has the DNA TGCAGTGTCAAGACGGGGGGGGACTCCTACGAGCAGTACTTC. This encodes CSVKTGGDSYEQYF.

This clonotype was counted ten times or more. The chain is built from TRBV5-6 and TRBJ2-1; no reliable D call. Germline values: CDR1 SGHDT, CDR2 YYEEEE. The CDR3 is 13 residues long. V dropped 0 bases and J dropped 3 bases, with 4 bases sitting between them. The CDR3 DNA reads TGTGCCAGCAGCTTGGAGGACTACAATGAGCAGTTCTTC. This translates into CASSLEDYNEQFF.

This clonotype has ten or more counts. This chain uses TRBV5-5 with TRBJ2-5, with no clear D. Trimming cost V 2 bases and J 1 base, with 9 bases left between them. CDR1 SGHKS and CDR2 YYEKEE come from the germline V gene (reference sequence). The CDR3 extends over 14 amino acids. CDR3: CASSFPHSQETQYF. CDR3 nucleotides: TGTGCCAGCAGCTTCCCCCACAGCCAAGAGACCCAGTACTTC.

This clonotype came up many times. The chain is built from TRBV20-1 and TRBJ2-2; 7 nucleotides match TRBD1. The J segment lost 6 bases and the V segment lost 3 bases, leaving 13 bases of the junction unmatched. The CDR3 sequence is 16 residues long. Germline CDR1 reads DFQATT; CDR2 reads SNEGSKA (reference sequence). The DNA of the CDR3 is TGCAGTGCTAGTGATTTCAGGGGGATAAGAGCCGGGGAGCTGTTTTTT. This gives the protein CSASDFRGIRAGELFF.

The chain couples TRBV28 to TRBJ2-1; tentatively, D is TRBD2 (6 bases). Deletions cut 5 bases from V and 8 bases from J, with 19 bases between. This CDR3 region has 15 residues. The germline V gene has CDR1 MDHEN and CDR2 SYDVKM. As DNA, the CDR3 is TGTGCCAGCAGTCTAAACCCCGGGACTGACTATGAGCAGTTCTTC. Residues: CASSLNPGTDYEQFF.

This clonotype was counted ten times or more. V is TRBV7-9 and J is TRBJ2-1; the match to TRBD2 covers 9 bases. CDR3 size: 16 residues. Trimming removed 3 bases from V and 3 bases from J; junction bases left unmatched: 6. From germline, CDR1 is SEHNR and CDR2 FQNEAQ (reference sequence). CDR3 DNA: TGTGCCAGCAGCTTCCGACTAGCGGAGCACTACAATGAGCAGTTCTTC. This translates into CASSFRLAEHYNEQFF.

This clonotype occurred many times. The chain joins TRBV30 to TRBJ2-7; D uncertain. The ends were cut back, 2 bases at V and 1 base at J, with 6 bases in the middle. CDR1 is GTSNPN, CDR2 SVGIG, per germline (reference sequence). The CDR3 loop spans 12 amino acids. CDR3 amino acids: CAWSYKSYEQYF. The CDR3 DNA sequence: TGTGCCTGGAGTTACAAATCCTACGAGCAGTACTTC.

The V gene is TRBV13, the J gene TRBJ2-7; 11 bases line up with TRBD1. Germline-derived CDR1 and CDR2 are PRHDT and FYEKMQ (reference sequence). The CDR3 spans 17 residues. Trimming cost V 5 bases and J 3 bases; bases outside gene matches: 12. The CDR3 reads CASSLGTGGNLRYEQYF. The CDR3 bases are TGTGCCAGCAGCCTCGGGACAGGGGGAAACCTTCGCTACGAGCAGTACTTC. Supplemented by reference TRBV13 and TRBJ2-7, the full variable domain reads AAGVIQSPRHLIKEKRETATLKCYPIPRHDTVYWYQQGPGQDPQFLISFYEKMQSDKGSIPDRFSAQQFSDYHSELNMSSLELGDSALYFCASSLGTGGNLRYEQYFGPGTRLTVT.

Concerning this clonotype: This may arise from a read error, as a much more abundant clone is one base away. The chain has TRBV7-2 and TRBJ2-7, with TRBD2 matching 11 bases. Germline CDR1 SGHTA, CDR2 FQGNSA. There are 15 residues in the CDR3. V trimming: 5 bases; J trimming: 5 bases; junction bases outside the gene matches: 8. CDR3 sequence: CASSLISGGGHEQYF. In DNA form, the CDR3 reads TGTGCCAGCAGCCTAATTAGCGGGGGGGGCCACGAGCAGTACTTC.